This T cell receptor beta chain was profiled in a study of cytomegalovirus exposure and HLA in healthy donors. The CDR3 has 15 residues. Between the trimmed V and J ends, which lost 1 base and 1 base, there was a span of 11 bases. Germline assignment: CDR1 MGHRA and CDR2 YSYEKL. The PCR employed 60 Vbeta primers together with 13 Jbeta primers. Clones were sequenced by immunoSEQ multiplex PCR, and TCRdb holds only the in-frame ones, with some missing. The sample lists about 93,000 clones, around three quarters seen once, with about 0.5% in the top ten. This clone was counted once. This TCR was recovered from a man aged 25-45 years in good health and CMV-seronegative. This chain joins TRBV4-1 and TRBJ2-7; a possible D gene is TRBD1 (6 bases). The sample was PBMCs. CDR3 coding DNA: TGCGCCAGCAGCCAAGTGGGCAGGGGATCCTACGAGCAGTACTTC. Translated, it gives CASSQVGRGSYEQYF.